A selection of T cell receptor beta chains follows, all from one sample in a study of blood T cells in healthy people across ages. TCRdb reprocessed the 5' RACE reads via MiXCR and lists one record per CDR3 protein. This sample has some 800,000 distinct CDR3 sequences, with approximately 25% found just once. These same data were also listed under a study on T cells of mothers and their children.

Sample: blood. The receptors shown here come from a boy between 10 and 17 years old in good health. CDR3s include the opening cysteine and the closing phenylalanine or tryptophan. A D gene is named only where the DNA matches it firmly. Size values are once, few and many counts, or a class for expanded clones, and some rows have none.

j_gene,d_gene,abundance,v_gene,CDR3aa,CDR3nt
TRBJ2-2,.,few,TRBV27,CASTPEVEANTGELFF,TGTGCCAGCACCCCGGAGGTTGAAGCCAACACCGGGGAGCTGTTTTTT
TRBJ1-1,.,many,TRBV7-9,CASSQDPNTEAFF,TGTGCCAGCAGCCAAGACCCGAACACTGAAGCTTTCTTT
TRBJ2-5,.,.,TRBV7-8,CASSRSREETQYF,TGTGCCAGCAGCCGGAGCAGGGAAGAGACCCAGTACTTC
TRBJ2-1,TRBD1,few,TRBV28,CASSNDRGNEQFF,TGTGCCAGCAGCAACGACAGGGGTAATGAGCAGTTCTTC
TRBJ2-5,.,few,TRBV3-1,CASSLYGDTQETQYF,TGTGCCAGCAGCCTATATGGGGATACCCAAGAGACCCAGTACTTC
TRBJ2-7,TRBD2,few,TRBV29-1,CSVAPRTSGSISYEQYF,TGCAGCGTCGCCCCCCGGACTAGCGGGAGTATCTCCTACGAGCAGTACTTC
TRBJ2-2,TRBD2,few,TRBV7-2,CASSLAPGLATGELFF,TGTGCCAGCAGCTTAGCTCCGGGACTAGCGACCGGGGAGCTGTTTTTT
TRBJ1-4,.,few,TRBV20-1,CSASGRGDEKLFF,TGCAGTGCTAGTGGTCGCGGAGATGAAAAACTGTTTTTT
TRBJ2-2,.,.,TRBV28,CTSSSDSLGELFF,TGTACCAGCAGTTCGGACAGCCTCGGGGAGCTGTTTTTT
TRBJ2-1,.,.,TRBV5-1,CASSLDWTLNEQFF,TGCGCCAGCAGCTTGGATTGGACTTTGAATGAGCAGTTCTTC
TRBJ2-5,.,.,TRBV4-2,CASSQGDSGAQYF,TGTGCCAGCAGCCAGGGGGACAGCGGGGCCCAGTACTTC
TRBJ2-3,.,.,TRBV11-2,CASSLAGIYTDTQYF,TGTGCCAGCAGCTTAGCTGGGATCTACACAGATACGCAGTATTTT
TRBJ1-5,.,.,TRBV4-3,CASSQDISGGNQPQHF,TGCGCCAGCAGCCAAGATATAAGCGGAGGCAATCAGCCCCAGCATTTT
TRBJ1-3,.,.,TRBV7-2,CASSLGPGWAGNTIYF,TGTGCCAGCAGCTTAGGACCAGGGTGGGCTGGAAACACCATATATTTT
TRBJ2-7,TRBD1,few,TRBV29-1,CSVVQGQYSYEQYF,TGCAGCGTGGTACAGGGGCAGTACTCCTACGAGCAGTACTTC
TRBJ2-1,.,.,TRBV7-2,CASGWGSYNEQFF,TGTGCCAGCGGGTGGGGCTCCTACAATGAGCAGTTCTTC
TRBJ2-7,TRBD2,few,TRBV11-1,CASSSGSTTSGHSPTYEQYF,TGTGCCAGCAGCTCCGGGTCCACTACTAGCGGACACTCGCCAACCTACGAGCAGTACTTC
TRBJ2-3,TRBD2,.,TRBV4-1,CASSQARGGVTDTQYF,TGCGCCAGCAGCCAAGCGCGGGGGGGCGTAACAGATACGCAGTATTTT
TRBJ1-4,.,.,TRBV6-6,CASSHDQGTEKLFF,TGTGCCAGCAGTCACGACCAGGGGACTGAAAAACTGTTTTTT
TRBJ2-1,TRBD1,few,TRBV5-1,CASRGALQGGHYNEQFF,TGCGCCAGCAGGGGGGCCTTACAGGGGGGCCACTACAATGAGCAGTTCTTC
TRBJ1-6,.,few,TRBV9,CASNQFGSPLHF,TGTGCCAGCAACCAATTTGGTTCACCCCTCCACTTT
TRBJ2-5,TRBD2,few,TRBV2,CASSNYGTSGEETQYF,TGTGCCAGCAGTAATTACGGGACTAGCGGGGAAGAGACCCAGTACTTC
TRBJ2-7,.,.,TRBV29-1,CSVVGVGVRPSSYEQYF,TGCAGCGTTGTCGGGGTCGGGGTTCGACCGAGCTCCTACGAGCAGTACTTC
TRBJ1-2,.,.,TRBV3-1,CASSQGEGVGYTF,TGTGCCAGCAGCCAAGGGGAGGGAGTTGGCTACACCTTC
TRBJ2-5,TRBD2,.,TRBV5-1,CANSGERGRIQETQYF,TGCGCCAACAGCGGGGAGCGGGGGAGAATCCAAGAGACCCAGTACTTC
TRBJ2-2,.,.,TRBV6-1,CASTRGTGGLFF,TGTGCCAGCACGAGAGGGACCGGGGGGCTGTTTTTT
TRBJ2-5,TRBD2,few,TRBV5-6,CASSSIAGPPGEAQYF,TGTGCCAGCAGCTCGATAGCGGGGCCTCCCGGTGAGGCCCAGTACTTC
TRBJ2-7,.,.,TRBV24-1,CATSETGTEYEQYF,TGTGCCACCAGTGAAACCGGGACGGAGTACGAGCAGTACTTC
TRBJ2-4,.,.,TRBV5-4,CASSLRTGNLAKNIQYF,TGTGCCAGCAGCCTCCGGACTGGGAACCTAGCCAAAAACATTCAGTACTTC
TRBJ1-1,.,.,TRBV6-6,CASSYGLDKYTEAFF,TGTGCCAGCAGTTATGGCCTCGACAAATACACTGAAGCTTTCTTT